This T cell receptor (beta chain) stems from a study of identical twins. TCRdb independently ran MiXCR on the 5' RACE reads; one entry per CDR3 protein. The repertoire has under 900,000 distinct CDR3 sequences, about 20% of them found once; the top ten carry around 14%. This clonotype was seen more than once but under ten times. As yet, its antigen is unknown. The CDR3 is 17 amino acids. Trimming shortened V by 5 bases and J by 3 bases, and 22 bases separated the two germline ends. Study observations and caveats: Out-of-frame beta sequences exhibited a weaker degree of excess twin sharing.

The sample was also reused in another study, on T cells expressing NK-cell markers. As that study records: In sorted CD3+CD56+NKG2C+, CD3+CD56+NKG2C- and CD3+CD56-NKG2C+ T cells, TCR beta repertoires were obtained. Dominant NKG2C+ clonotypes made up roughly 1.0-7.0% of CD8+ T cells in 5 or 6 donors. These clonotypes, the leaders elsewhere, also led the CD3+CD56-NKG2C+ fraction in a handful of donors.

Sequenced material: PBMCs. This chain joins TRBV12-3 or TRBV12-4 and TRBJ1-1; D may be TRBD1 (5 bases). The origin of this receptor is a woman under 30 in good health. The CDR3 coding sequence is TGTGCCAGCAGTGACTGGGACCTCTCGTTGGGTTACACTGAAGCTTTCTTT. Translated: CASSDWDLSLGYTEAFF.